Following are 23 T cell receptor beta chains from one sample sequenced in a study of T cells after yellow fever vaccination. MiXCR was run by TCRdb on the 5' RACE reads, yielding one entry per CDR3 protein. The sample consists of some 670,000 distinct CDR3 sequences, about 12% of them appearing once. The source was PBMCs, collected on the day of the yellow fever booster vaccination. These receptors were obtained from a man aged 25-45 years who received the YFV17D yellow fever vaccine.

The chain links TRBV6-6 to TRBJ2-1; D is unclear. The germline gives CDR1 MNHNY, CDR2 SVGAGI (reference sequence). The CDR3 covers 12 residues. V lost 4 bases to trimming and J lost 9 bases, with 10 bases between them. CDR3 nucleotides: TGTGCCAGCAGTTTGGTATTTAGTGAGCAGTTCTTC. This sequence encodes CASSLVFSEQFF.

The genes are TRBV28 and TRBJ2-5; 8 bases fit TRBD2. The CDR3 consists of 16 residues. Trimming at V came to 6 bases and at J to 4 bases, leaving 13 bases not matched to a gene. Germline V lookup: CDR1 MDHEN, CDR2 SYDVKM. The CDR3 sequence is CASSPLAGLERETQYF. CDR3 nucleotide sequence: TGTGCCAGCAGCCCCCTCGCGGGACTAGAAAGAGAGACCCAGTACTTC.

This clonotype was seen a few times. The gene calls are TRBV27 and TRBJ2-1, with 12 nucleotides matching TRBD2. The germline V gene has CDR1 MNHEY and CDR2 SMNVEV (reference sequence). Trimming removed 2 bases from V and 7 bases from J; junction bases left unmatched: 6. This CDR3 spans 16 amino acids. The chain's CDR3 is CASSLLGLAGLNEQFF. CDR3 DNA sequence: TGTGCCAGCAGTTTACTGGGACTAGCGGGCTTAAATGAGCAGTTCTTC.

The CDR3 coding sequence is TGTGCCAGCAGTTGGTATCAGCGGGGATCCTACGAGCAGTACTTC. Protein: CASSWYQRGSYEQYF. The chain carries TRBV27 and TRBJ2-7; 7 bases agree with TRBD2. The germline gives CDR1 MNHEY, CDR2 SMNVEV (reference sequence). V was clipped by 4 bases and J by 1 base; unmatched bases: 7. The CDR3 sequence is 15 residues long.

This chain connects TRBV20-1 to TRBJ2-1, with 11 positions matching TRBD2. There are 14 residues in the CDR3. Germline V CDR1 and CDR2: DFQATT, SNEGSKA (reference sequence). Trimming cost V 6 bases and J 3 bases; bases outside gene matches: 4. The CDR3 region has the DNA TGCAGTGCCACTAGCGGGAGAAACTACAATGAGCAGTTCTTC. Translated: CSATSGRNYNEQFF.

Only a few counts were recorded for this clonotype. The chain joins TRBV20-1 to TRBJ1-1; D is unclear. CDR1 is DFQATT and CDR2 is SNEGSKA in the germline V gene (reference sequence). This CDR3 is built from 14 residues. V lost 0 bases to trimming and J lost 1 base, with 9 bases between them. CDR3 in amino acids: CSARDPRKNTEAFF. Written as DNA, the CDR3 is TGCAGTGCTAGAGATCCGAGGAAGAACACTGAAGCTTTCTTT.

This clonotype has only a few counts. The chain uses TRBV29-1 and TRBJ2-7; the D call may be TRBD1 or TRBD2 (5 bases each). CDR3 length: 12 residues. Germline CDR1 and CDR2: SQVTM and ANQGSEA. The V and J ends lost 4 bases and 2 bases respectively, with 9 bases between them. The CDR3: CSVGGSPYEQYF. In nucleotides, the CDR3 is TGCAGCGTTGGGGGGTCCCCCTACGAGCAGTACTTC.

This clonotype showed up just a few times. The CDR3 protein is CSARRTGRALNTGELFF. The CDR3 DNA reads as TGCAGTGCTAGACGGACCGGGAGGGCCCTTAACACCGGGGAGCTGTTTTTT. The chain uses TRBV20-1 and TRBJ2-2; TRBD2 aligns across 8 bases. V shed 2 bases and J 2 bases; nucleotides not matched to a gene: 10. The CDR3 runs 17 residues. CDR1 and CDR2 (germline): DFQATT, SNEGSKA (reference sequence).

This clonotype was counted only a few times. The rearrangement uses TRBV6-2 or TRBV6-3 and TRBJ2-7; 8 bases fit TRBD2. Germline V CDR1 and CDR2: MNHEY, SVGEGT. The CDR3 extends over 14 amino acids. J was trimmed by 7 bases and V by 4 bases; bases with no gene match: 9. CDR3 region: CASSFPTSGREQYF. The CDR3 DNA sequence: TGTGCCAGCAGTTTCCCAACTAGCGGTCGAGAGCAGTACTTC.

The J gene is TRBJ2-5, the V gene TRBV7-2; tentative D call: TRBD2 (6 bases). V was trimmed by 7 bases and J by 3 bases, leaving 18 bases between them. In germline, CDR1 is SGHTA, CDR2 FQGNSA. This CDR3 region has 15 residues. The CDR3 region is CASTQWGRPEETQYF. Written as DNA, the CDR3 is TGTGCCAGCACCCAATGGGGGAGGCCGGAAGAGACCCAGTACTTC.

The chain is built from TRBV20-1 and TRBJ1-5; 7 positions agree with TRBD1. CDR1 is DFQATT, CDR2 SNEGSKA, per germline (reference sequence). The J segment lost 1 base and the V segment lost 3 bases, leaving 12 bases of the junction unmatched. The CDR3 extends over 17 amino acids. The CDR3 nucleotides are TGCAGTGCTAGGTTTCCTCTCCGACAGGGCAGCAATCAGCCCCAGCATTTT. Translation: CSARFPLRQGSNQPQHF.

In its sample, this clonotype was seen many times. V gene TRBV7-2 combines with J gene TRBJ2-1; 11 bases line up with TRBD2. Germline CDR1 reads SGHTA; CDR2 reads FQGNSA. The V and J ends lost 2 bases and 5 bases, in that order; junction bases with no gene match: 5. CDR3 length: 16 residues. The CDR3 protein is CASSLTGTSGHNEQFF. DNA of the CDR3: TGTGCCAGCAGCTTAACCGGGACTAGCGGACACAATGAGCAGTTCTTC.

The chain is built from TRBV29-1 and TRBJ2-2, with a tentative D call TRBD2 (6 bases). Per germline, CDR1 SQVTM and CDR2 ANQGSEA. CDR3 size: 16 residues. Trimming removed 0 bases from V and 3 bases from J, with 14 bases in between. The CDR3 sequence: CSVEDRRLGDTGELFF. For the CDR3, the DNA is TGCAGCGTTGAAGATAGGCGACTAGGAGACACCGGGGAGCTGTTTTTT.

This clonotype was counted a few times. CDR3 nucleotide sequence: TGTGCCAGTAGTGCTGACAGCTTAAGCCCCTACGAGCAGTACTTC. Protein: CASSADSLSPYEQYF. This chain uses TRBV19 with TRBJ2-7; TRBD1 might be the D (5 bases). The V end was cut by 5 bases, the J end by 2 bases, with 16 bases between. Germline CDR1 and CDR2: LNHDA and SQIVND (reference sequence). The CDR3 runs to 15 residues.

The chain recombines TRBV4-3 with TRBJ2-3, with D unresolved. Germline lookup yields CDR1 LGHNA and CDR2 YSLEER. Deletions cut 4 bases from V and 2 bases from J, with 10 bases between. This CDR3 region has 14 residues. The CDR3 spells CASSRSPDTDTQYF. The CDR3 DNA follows: TGCGCCAGCAGCCGGTCTCCAGACACAGATACGCAGTATTTT.

This clonotype was seen at least ten times. The V and J genes are TRBV11-2 and TRBJ2-3, with 7 bases lining up with TRBD2. The CDR3 is made up of 19 amino acids. Germline assignment: CDR1 SGHAT and CDR2 FQNNGV. Trimming took 2 bases from V and 0 from J; bases not matched to a gene: 14. The DNA for the CDR3 is TGTGCCAGCAGCTTATTCTCTCGGGGCGGGAGAGGTAGCACAGATACGCAGTATTTT. This translates into CASSLFSRGGRGSTDTQYF.

The rearrangement uses TRBV20-1 and TRBJ2-7; TRBD2 is a possible D gene (5 bases). Germline lookup yields CDR1 DFQATT and CDR2 SNEGSKA (reference sequence). This CDR3 is 11 amino acids long. The V and J ends lost 6 bases and 4 bases respectively, with 10 bases between them. The CDR3 sequence is CSARTSYEQYF. The CDR3, as DNA: TGCAGTGCCAGGACTTCATACGAGCAGTACTTC.

This clonotype has a handful of counts. The J gene is TRBJ2-7, the V gene TRBV5-4; maybe TRBD1 (6 bases). The CDR3 spans 12 residues. V was clipped by 9 bases and J by 4 bases, with 14 bases between them. Germline CDR1 SGHNT, CDR2 YYREEE (reference sequence). The CDR3 reads CAISRQDYEQYF. The CDR3 nucleotides are TGTGCCATTTCGAGACAGGATTACGAGCAGTACTTC.

V and J are TRBV5-1 and TRBJ1-4, with unresolved D. The CDR3 loop spans 14 amino acids. Looked up from germline, CDR1 is SGHRS and CDR2 is YFSETQ. V was clipped by 3 bases and J by 8 bases, with 14 bases between them. This CDR3 reads CASSSGSAWEKLFF. The CDR3 region has the DNA TGCGCCAGCAGCTCCGGGTCTGCGTGGGAAAAACTGTTTTTT.

V usage is TRBV20-1 and J usage is TRBJ2-5; no definite D call. The V gene lost 3 bases and the J gene lost 4 bases, with 18 bases spanning the gap. Germline V gene lookup returns CDR1 DFQATT and CDR2 SNEGSKA (reference sequence). The CDR3 runs 15 residues. CDR3 amino acids: CSARSHKDVAETQYF. In nucleotides, the CDR3 is TGCAGTGCTAGGTCCCACAAGGACGTCGCAGAGACCCAGTACTTC.

The sample holds a few counts of this clonotype. The chain joins TRBV12-3 or TRBV12-4 to TRBJ2-3; TRBD2 matches at 9 bases. CDR3 length: 14 amino acids. V trimming: 5 bases; J trimming: 4 bases; junction bases outside the gene matches: 4. The CDR3 DNA is TGTGCCAGCAGTGCCGGACTAGCGTCAGATACGCAGTATTTT. Amino acids: CASSAGLASDTQYF.

V is TRBV12-3 or TRBV12-4 and J is TRBJ2-7; 10 bases map to TRBD2. V was clipped by 6 bases and J by 1 base; unmatched bases: 9. The CDR3 length is 16 residues. The CDR3 sequence is CASSQTSGFESYEQYF. CDR3 sequence (DNA): TGTGCCAGCAGCCAGACTAGCGGGTTTGAATCCTACGAGCAGTACTTC.

J is TRBJ2-5 and V is TRBV5-1; D is perhaps TRBD2 (7 bases). Germline lookup yields CDR1 SGHRS and CDR2 YFSETQ. The CDR3 runs 14 residues. Trimming stripped 1 base from V and 4 bases from J, with 11 bases between. CDR3 DNA sequence: TGCGCCAGCAGCTTGACAGGGAGGGCAGAGACCCAGTACTTC. It codes for CASSLTGRAETQYF.